This T cell receptor beta chain was identified during a study of patients and donors after allogeneic stem cell transplantation. The CDR3 spans 11 residues. The germline gives CDR1 SGHRS, CDR2 YFSETQ. Trimming cost V 7 bases and J 0 bases, with 2 bases left between them. TCRdb re-called the RT-PCR reads with MiXCR, one entry per CDR3 protein. In the table there are roughly 960,000 distinct CDR3 sequences, more than 15% of which are singletons. This receptor was taken from a human donor who was either an allogeneic HSCT recipient or a stem cell or donor lymphocyte infusion donor (not recorded which). It is not recorded whose cells these are; they may come from a transplant donor. The chain is built from TRBV5-1 and TRBJ2-1, with no clear D. The sample taken for sequencing was blood, either unsorted or a sorted T cell fraction (not recorded which). The CDR3: CASHSYNEQFF. The CDR3 coding sequence is TGCGCCAGCCACTCCTACAATGAGCAGTTCTTC.